This TCR beta chain was retrieved from a study of blood T cells in healthy people across ages. About the research overall: Template switching picked up about one barcoded beta molecule for each two T cells. Findings of the study overall: TCR beta diversity tracked closely with naive T cell percentage.

Combining a sample-barcoded 5' primer with a J-beta primer mix, a second PCR ran for about 7 to 11 cycles. Via MiXCR, TCRdb re-called the 5' RACE reads, giving one row per CDR3 protein. The repertoire consists of approximately 810,000 distinct CDR3 sequences, with roughly 34% occurring once and the leading ten covering 10% to 15%. Samples each yielded at least 5 micrograms of total RNA. With regard to this clonotype: Its antigen remains unidentified.

The ends were cut back, 8 bases at V and 7 bases at J, with 17 bases in the middle. The length of the CDR3 is 14 residues. This chain joins TRBV12-3 or TRBV12-4 and TRBJ1-4; D remains unclear. Source material: blood. This TCR derives from a man aged 18 to 30 in good health. CDR3: CASRQTGWGEKLFF. CDR3 sequence (DNA): TGTGCCAGCCGTCAGACTGGATGGGGTGAAAAACTGTTTTTT.